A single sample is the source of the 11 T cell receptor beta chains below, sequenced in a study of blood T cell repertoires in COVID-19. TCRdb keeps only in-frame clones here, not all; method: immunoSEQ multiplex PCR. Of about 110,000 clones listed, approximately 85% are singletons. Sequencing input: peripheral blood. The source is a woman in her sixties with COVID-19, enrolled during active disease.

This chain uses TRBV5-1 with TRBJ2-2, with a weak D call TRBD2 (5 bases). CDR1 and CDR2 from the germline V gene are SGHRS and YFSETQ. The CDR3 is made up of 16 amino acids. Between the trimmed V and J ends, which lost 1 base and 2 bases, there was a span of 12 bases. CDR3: CASSLTPSTNTGELFF. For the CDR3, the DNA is TGCGCCAGCAGCTTGACGCCTAGCACAAACACCGGGGAGCTGTTTTTT. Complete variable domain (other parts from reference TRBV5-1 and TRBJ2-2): KAGVTQTPRYLIKTRGQQVTLSCSPISGHRSVSWYQQTPGQGLQFLFEYFSETQRNKGNFPGRFSGRQFSNSRSEMNVSTLELGDSALYLCASSLTPSTNTGELFFGEGSRLTVL.

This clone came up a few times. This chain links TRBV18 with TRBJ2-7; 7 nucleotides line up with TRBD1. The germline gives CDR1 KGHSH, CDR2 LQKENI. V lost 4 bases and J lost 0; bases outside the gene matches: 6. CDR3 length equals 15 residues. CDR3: CASSQGGTVSYEQYF. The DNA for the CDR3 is TGTGCCAGCTCACAAGGTGGGACAGTCTCCTACGAGCAGTACTTC.

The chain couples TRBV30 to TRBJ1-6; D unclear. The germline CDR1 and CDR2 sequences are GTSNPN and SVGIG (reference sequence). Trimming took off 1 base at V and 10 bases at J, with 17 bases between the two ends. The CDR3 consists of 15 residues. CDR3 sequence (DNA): TGTGCCTGGAGTGGAGACACGGCGGGTAGGTCACCCCTCCACTTT. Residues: CAWSGDTAGRSPLHF.

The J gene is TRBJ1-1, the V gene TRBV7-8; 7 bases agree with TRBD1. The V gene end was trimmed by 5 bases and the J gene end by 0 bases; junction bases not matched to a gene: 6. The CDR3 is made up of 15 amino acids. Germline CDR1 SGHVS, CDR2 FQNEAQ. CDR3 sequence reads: CASSPRTGLNTEAFF. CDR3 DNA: TGTGCCAGCAGCCCGCGGACAGGATTGAACACTGAAGCTTTCTTT.

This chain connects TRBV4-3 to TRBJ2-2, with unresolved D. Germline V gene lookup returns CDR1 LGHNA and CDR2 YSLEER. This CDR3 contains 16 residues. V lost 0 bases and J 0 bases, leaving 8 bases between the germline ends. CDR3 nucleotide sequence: TGCGCCAGCAGCCAAGACTCAGAAGCGAACACCGGGGAGCTGTTTTTT. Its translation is CASSQDSEANTGELFF.

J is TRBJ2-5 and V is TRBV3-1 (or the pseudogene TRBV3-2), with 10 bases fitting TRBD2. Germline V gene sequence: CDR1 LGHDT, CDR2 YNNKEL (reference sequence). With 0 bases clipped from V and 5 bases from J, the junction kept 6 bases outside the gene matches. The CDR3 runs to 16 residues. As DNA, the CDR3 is TGTGCCAGCAGCCAAGAGAGTCCACTAGCGGGGGAGACCCAGTACTTC. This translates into CASSQESPLAGETQYF.

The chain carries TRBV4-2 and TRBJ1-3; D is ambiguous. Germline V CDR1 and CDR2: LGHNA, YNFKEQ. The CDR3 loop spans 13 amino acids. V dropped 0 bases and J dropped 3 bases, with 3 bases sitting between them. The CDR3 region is CASSQEYGNTIYF. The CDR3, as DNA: TGTGCCAGCAGCCAAGAGTATGGAAACACCATATATTTT.

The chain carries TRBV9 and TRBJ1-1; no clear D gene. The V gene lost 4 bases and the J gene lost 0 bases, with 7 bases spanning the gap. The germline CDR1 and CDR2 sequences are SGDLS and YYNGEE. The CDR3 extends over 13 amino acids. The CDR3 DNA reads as TGTGCCAGCAGCCGTACGGTGAACACTGAAGCTTTCTTT. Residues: CASSRTVNTEAFF.

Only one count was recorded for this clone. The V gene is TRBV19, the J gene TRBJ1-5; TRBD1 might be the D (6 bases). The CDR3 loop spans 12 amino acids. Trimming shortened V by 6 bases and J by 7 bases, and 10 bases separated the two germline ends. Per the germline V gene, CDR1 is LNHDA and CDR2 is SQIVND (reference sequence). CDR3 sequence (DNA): TGTGCCAGTAGGGAAGACAGGCAGCCCCAGCATTTT. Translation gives CASREDRQPQHF.

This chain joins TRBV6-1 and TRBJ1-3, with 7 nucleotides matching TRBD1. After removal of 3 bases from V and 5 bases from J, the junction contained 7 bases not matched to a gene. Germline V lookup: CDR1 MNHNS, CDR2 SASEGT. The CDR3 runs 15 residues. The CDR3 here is CASSDSGQRRNTIYF. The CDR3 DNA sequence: TGTGCCAGCAGTGATTCGGGACAGAGGAGAAACACCATATATTTT.

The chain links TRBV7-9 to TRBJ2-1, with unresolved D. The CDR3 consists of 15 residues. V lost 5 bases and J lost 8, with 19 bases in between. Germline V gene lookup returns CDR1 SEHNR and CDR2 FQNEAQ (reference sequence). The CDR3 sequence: CASSTVNLVVYEQFF. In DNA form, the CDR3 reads TGTGCCAGCAGCACGGTGAACCTGGTTGTCTATGAGCAGTTCTTC.